This T cell receptor beta chain was recovered during a study of OX40 agonist ivuxolimab in advanced cancers. Repertoires were generated with immunoSEQ multiplex PCR, while TCRdb's copy carries only in-frame clones and drops some. The sample yields around 95,000 clones, 90% seen once. Sequenced here: CD4+ or CD8+ T cells sorted from blood, sampled in a trial of the OX40 agonist ivuxolimab. The receptor's source is an adult with an advanced solid tumor such as melanoma, head and neck, liver or kidney cancer.

CDR3 region: CARKRLARPPYNEQFF. The CDR3 bases are TGTGCCAGAAAGCGACTAGCGAGACCCCCCTACAATGAGCAGTTCTTC. J is TRBJ2-1 and V is TRBV19; 8 nucleotides match TRBD2. J lost 2 bases, V lost 9 bases, and 12 bases had no gene match. The CDR3 runs 16 residues. Per the germline V gene, CDR1 is LNHDA and CDR2 is SQIVND (reference sequence). Full variable domain (rest looked up from reference TRBV19 and TRBJ2-1): DGGITQSPKYLFRKEGQNVTLSCEQNLNHDAMYWYRQDPGQGLRLIYYSQIVNDFQKGDIAEGYSVSREKKESFPLTVTSAQKNPTAFYLCARKRLARPPYNEQFFGPGTRLTVL.